This section outlines one T cell receptor (beta chain) sequence together with its context. The data are from a study of T cells after yellow fever vaccination. Germline assignment: CDR1 LNHDA and CDR2 SQIVND (reference sequence). This CDR3 contains 13 residues. Trimming took off 7 bases at V and 1 base at J, with 10 bases between the two ends. TCRdb processed the 5' RACE reads anew with MiXCR; each CDR3 protein has one entry. The table shows over 110,000 distinct CDR3 sequences, with roughly 8% occurring only once. The sequence derives from a man aged 25-45 years who received the YFV17D yellow fever vaccine. The chain links TRBV19 to TRBJ1-1; the D gene is possibly TRBD1 (5 bases). The sample here was CD4+ T cells sorted from PBMCs, taken 5 days after the yellow fever booster vaccination. CDR3 loop: CASIFDRNTEAFF. Here the CDR3 DNA reads TGTGCCAGTATTTTTGACAGGAACACTGAAGCTTTCTTT.